This T cell receptor (beta chain) was sequenced during a study of shared clonotypes between healthy human individuals. Each donor was a Caucasian adult residing in Nashville, Tennessee. With 4 bases clipped from V and 0 bases from J, the junction kept 7 bases outside the gene matches. CDR1 LNHDA and CDR2 SQIVND come from the germline V gene (reference sequence). The CDR3 runs 16 residues. Concerning this clone itself: Its target is not known.

Whole-study findings and limits: Blood alone was sampled, and tissue repertoires likely differ.

Methods used by the authors: Because ImmunoSEQ provided only junction sequences with no quality scores, the filtering differed. TCRdb's copy holds only in-frame clones and misses some; the assay was immunoSEQ multiplex PCR. V, J and clone size are those of that table, while D and trimming were read from the DNA. The sample shows approximately 620,000 clones, roughly 97% of them seen only once. The source is a woman in her twenties or thirties in good health. The specimen was naive CD4+ T cells sorted from blood. Described subset: CD45RA+ positively selected. The gene calls are TRBV19 and TRBJ1-1, with 8 bases matching TRBD1. The CDR3 loop is CASSSSGTGMNTEAFF. In DNA, the CDR3 is TGTGCCAGTAGTAGTTCCGGGACAGGTATGAACACTGAAGCTTTCTTT.